The rows below give T cell receptor beta chains drawn from one sample of a study of T cell responses to AZD1222 COVID-19 vaccine. Assay: immunoSEQ multiplex PCR; the TCRdb copy retains only in-frame clones and omits some. The sample lists 150,000 to 200,000 clones; 85% to 95% were seen once. The material sequenced was peripheral blood, taken 28 days after the second dose of the MenACWY control vaccine. The receptors come from an adult who received the MenACWY meningococcal vaccine as a control. CDR3s include the opening cysteine and the closing phenylalanine or tryptophan.

v_gene	j_gene	len	CDR3aa
TRBV29-1	TRBJ1-1	12	CSGWQGNTEAFF
TRBV28	TRBJ1-3	15	CASLLRDRAGNTIYF
TRBV27	TRBJ2-6	17	CASSAGQGSSGANVLTF
TRBV19	TRBJ1-1	13	CASSSTGDTEAFF
TRBV7-6	TRBJ1-3	15	CASSLGQGGGNTIYF
TRBV7-9	TRBJ2-3	13	CASRRAGLDTQYF
TRBV5-6	TRBJ2-7	13	CASSTGLPYEQYF
TRBV30	TRBJ2-7	14	CAWSRQATLYEQYF
TRBV24-1	TRBJ1-1	13	CATSDLNRDEAFF
TRBV6-5	TRBJ1-1	16	CASSFSRAKGNTEAFF
TRBV7-9	TRBJ2-2	16	CASSGGLAGLTGELFF
TRBV5-1	TRBJ1-2	15	CASSGGQQRNYGYTF
TRBV19	TRBJ1-1	16	CASTERRGSVNTEAFF
TRBV7-9	TRBJ1-5	14	CASSFGQGNQPQHF
TRBV29-1	TRBJ2-2	13	CSVVTVASGELFF
TRBV11-1	TRBJ2-5	15	CASSSQGLGKETQYF
TRBV28	TRBJ1-2	15	CASSSLPGRVYGYTF
TRBV29-1	TRBJ1-1	12	CSVSDGRAEAFF
TRBV11-3	TRBJ1-1	14	CASSPLSGNTEAFF
TRBV6-1	TRBJ2-7	15	CASSEARRNAYEQYF
TRBV4-3	TRBJ1-2	17	CASSQAWAVETNYGYTF
TRBV19	TRBJ1-5	13	CASSMGANQPQHF
TRBV18	TRBJ2-7	18	CASSPSAVMAGAFYEQYF
TRBV24-1	TRBJ2-1	15	CATSDLRDFYNEQFF
TRBV11-3	TRBJ1-1	15	CASSGRGGTNTEAFF
TRBV5-5	TRBJ2-7	16	CASSLTSGRATYEQYF
TRBV9	TRBJ1-3	15	CASSPRVLSGNTIYF
TRBV14	TRBJ1-2	16	CASSQVGKGVGDGYTF
TRBV7-6	TRBJ1-5	16	CASSLEPGYSNQPQHF
TRBV28	TRBJ2-7	14	CASTPQGPSYEQYF
TRBV7-9	TRBJ1-1	13	CASSPPMNTEAFF
TRBV30	TRBJ2-7	13	CAWTGQGAREQYF
TRBV27	TRBJ1-2	13	CASSLLGRHGYTF
TRBV9	TRBJ2-1	16	CASSPFGDGGYNEQFF
TRBV7-8	TRBJ2-7	13	CASSLGAGYEQYF
TRBV5-4	TRBJ2-7	15	CASSLGQGTVYEQYF
TRBV28	TRBJ1-1	14	CASGGRFPNTEAFF
TRBV19	TRBJ2-3	15	CASSIPVSSADTQYF
TRBV9	TRBJ1-1	9	CASSPKAFF
TRBV24-1	TRBJ2-5	12	CATSGWEETQYF
TRBV19	TRBJ1-1	19	CASSPRVLGQAHWGTEAFF
TRBV6-5	TRBJ2-2	15	CASRQQGGGTGELFF
TRBV19	TRBJ1-6	15	CASSIDGAYNSPLHF
TRBV18	TRBJ1-4	15	CASSPDQGTNEKLFF
TRBV9	TRBJ2-5	16	CASSVEGRGTRETQYF
TRBV6-2/TRBV6-3	TRBJ1-1	15	CASSYSVRPNTEAFF
TRBV11-3	TRBJ2-7	12	CASSSSSYEQYF
TRBV10-3	TRBJ2-2	15	CAITRLAGVAGELFF
TRBV14	TRBJ2-2	17	CASSQDLIALNTGELFF
TRBV25-1	TRBJ2-7	15	CASRAPGTAIYEQYF
TRBV6-5	TRBJ1-1	14	CASRTGELNTEAFF
TRBV5-4	TRBJ2-5	13	CASSIDLQETQYF
TRBV4-3	TRBJ2-2	18	CASSQDSHGTIVTGELFF
TRBV27	TRBJ2-1	15	CASSLSGAAYNEQFF
TRBV7-2	TRBJ2-4	17	CASSLDAFGGSGNIQYF